Shown below are 22 T cell receptor beta chains from a single sample sequenced in a study of blood T cell repertoires in COVID-19. The table came from immunoSEQ multiplex PCR; TCRdb's copy has only in-frame clones and leaves some out. The sample yields about 320,000 clones, around 90% seen once. The material sequenced was peripheral blood. These receptors originate from a man in his late teens or twenties who had recovered from COVID-19.

The genes are TRBV3-1 (or the pseudogene TRBV3-2) and TRBJ2-4, with D possibly matching TRBD1 (6 bases). Looked up from germline, CDR1 is LGHDT and CDR2 is YNNKEL (reference sequence). V lost 1 base and J 7 bases, leaving 11 bases between the germline ends. This CDR3 has 14 residues. CDR3 sequence reads: CASSQVGGENIQYF. The CDR3 nucleotides are TGTGCCAGCAGCCAAGTAGGGGGAGAGAACATTCAGTACTTC.

The chain recombines TRBV4-3 with TRBJ2-5, with TRBD2 matching 8 bases. The CDR3 loop spans 16 amino acids. V shed 1 base, J shed 5 bases, and the junction held 9 bases outside the gene matches. The germline CDR1 and CDR2 sequences are LGHNA and YSLEER. CDR3 sequence (DNA): TGCGCCAGCAGCCAAGCACGAATCGGGGGGGGTGAGACCCAGTACTTC. As protein: CASSQARIGGGETQYF.

V and J are TRBV16 and TRBJ2-1, with 15 positions matching TRBD2. V lost 4 bases and J lost 8; bases outside the gene matches: 9. The CDR3 runs 17 residues. Germline V gene lookup returns CDR1 KGHSY and CDR2 FQNENV. The CDR3 region has the DNA TGTGCCAGCAGCCCGCCGGGACTAGCGGGGGGTAGGGATGAGCAGTTCTTC. Protein product: CASSPPGLAGGRDEQFF.

The CDR3 protein is CASSQDRRGGSTEAFF. The CDR3 nucleotides read TGTGCCAGCAGCCAAGATAGGAGGGGGGGGAGCACTGAAGCTTTCTTT. The chain employs TRBV3-1 (or the pseudogene TRBV3-2) and TRBJ1-1, with D maybe TRBD1 (6 bases). V was shortened by 0 bases and J by 4 bases, with 15 bases between the two germline ends. Germline V gene lookup returns CDR1 LGHDT and CDR2 YNNKEL (reference sequence). The CDR3 contains 16 residues.

This CDR3 is CASSRGTGGLNEQYF. The CDR3, as DNA: TGCGCCAGCAGCCGAGGGACAGGGGGCCTGAACGAGCAGTACTTC. V usage is TRBV4-3 and J usage is TRBJ2-7; 12 bases are shared with TRBD1. J gave up 5 bases and V 4 bases, and 6 bases lay outside the gene matches. The CDR3 consists of 15 residues. The V gene's germline CDR1 is LGHNA and CDR2 YSLEER.

The CDR3 region has the DNA TGTGCCAGCAGCCCGGACATCTTTGGCACAGATACGCAGTATTTT. Encoded protein: CASSPDIFGTDTQYF. The V and J genes are TRBV5-4 and TRBJ2-3; TRBD1 is a possible D gene (5 bases). The CDR3 consists of 15 residues. Germline loops: CDR1 SGHNT, CDR2 YYREEE (reference sequence). V lost 4 bases and J lost 1, with 13 bases in between.

This chain joins TRBV23-1 and TRBJ1-1; tentative D call: TRBD1 (5 bases). TRBV23-1 is identified as an open reading frame with a role that is uncertain. The V end lost 0 bases, the J end lost 1 base, and 9 bases lay between the germline ends. CDR3 length: 15 residues. The CDR3 reads CASSQSKGKNTEAFF. CDR3 bases: TGCGCCAGCAGTCAATCGAAGGGGAAGAACACTGAAGCTTTCTTT.

The chain combines TRBV18 with TRBJ1-5; D uncertain. V lost 6 bases and J lost 7, with 16 bases in between. The CDR3 is 14 amino acids. Germline V gene lookup returns CDR1 KGHSH and CDR2 LQKENI. CDR3 in DNA: TGTGCCAGCTCGCCTCAAATTACACGCCAGCCCCAGCATTTT. It translates to CASSPQITRQPQHF.

The V call is TRBV5-6, the J call TRBJ2-6, with no clear D. Looked up from germline, CDR1 is SGHDT and CDR2 is YYEEEE. Trimming pared 0 bases from V and 0 bases from J, leaving 7 bases between. This CDR3 has 16 residues. CDR3: CASSLVQDSGANVLTF. Written as DNA, the CDR3 is TGTGCCAGCAGCTTGGTGCAGGACTCTGGGGCCAACGTCCTGACTTTC.

The table lists this clone with a count of one. The chain links TRBV7-3 to TRBJ2-1, with TRBD2 identical over 8 bases. The J segment lost 4 bases and the V segment lost 2 bases, leaving 7 bases of the junction unmatched. The germline V gene has CDR1 SGHTA and CDR2 FQGTGA. The CDR3 runs to 16 residues. CDR3 in amino acids: CASSLFSSGAYNEQFF. The CDR3 region has the DNA TGTGCCAGCAGCTTATTTAGTAGCGGGGCTTACAATGAGCAGTTCTTC.

The rearrangement links TRBV10-3 to TRBJ1-2, with D unclear. V was shortened by 2 bases and J by 8 bases, with 15 bases between the two germline ends. CDR1 ENHRY and CDR2 SYGVKD come from the germline V gene. The CDR3 is made up of 14 amino acids. CDR3 in DNA: TGTGCCATCAGTGAGCTTGAGGTGGCGCAAGGCTACACCTTC. This translates into CAISELEVAQGYTF.

The genes are TRBV5-4 and TRBJ2-4, with 11 bases matching TRBD1. V dropped 0 bases and J dropped 6; count of bases not matched to a gene: 5. Germline V gene lookup returns CDR1 SGHNT and CDR2 YYREEE (reference sequence). The CDR3 has 16 residues. CDR3 residues: CASSLGEDRGLNIQYF. The DNA of the CDR3 is TGTGCCAGCAGCTTGGGGGAGGACAGGGGGCTAAACATTCAGTACTTC. Together with reference TRBV5-4 and TRBJ2-4, the CDR3 gives the full variable domain: ETGVTQSPTHLIKTRGQQVTLRCSSQSGHNTVSWYQQALGQGPQFIFQYYREEENGRGNFPPRFSGLQFPNYSSELNVNALELDDSALYLCASSLGEDRGLNIQYFGAGTRLSVL.

The chain has TRBV10-3 and TRBJ1-1; 8 nucleotides match TRBD1. CDR1 and CDR2 (germline): ENHRY, SYGVKD. The length of the CDR3 is 13 residues. V dropped 6 bases and J dropped 6; count of bases not matched to a gene: 6. The CDR3 sequence is CAISGQGQAEAFF. For the CDR3, the DNA is TGTGCCATCAGCGGACAGGGCCAGGCTGAAGCTTTCTTT.

This chain joins TRBV7-2 and TRBJ2-7; unclear D gene. Germline lookup yields CDR1 SGHTA and CDR2 FQGNSA. The V end was cut by 5 bases, the J end by 3 bases, with 14 bases between. This CDR3 contains 14 residues. CDR3 amino acids: CASSQVTESYEQYF. The CDR3 region has the DNA TGTGCCAGCAGCCAGGTGACGGAAAGCTACGAGCAGTACTTC.

The rearrangement joins TRBV5-1 to TRBJ1-5; TRBD1 matches 12 bases. After removal of 0 bases from V and 4 bases from J, the junction contained 8 bases not matched to a gene. Germline V gene data show CDR1 as SGHRS and CDR2 as YFSETQ. This CDR3 spans 18 amino acids. DNA of the CDR3: TGCGCCAGCAGCTTGGGGTCCGGGACAGGGGGCCCTAATCAGCCCCAGCATTTT. As protein: CASSLGSGTGGPNQPQHF.

This clone occurred once. The CDR3 region has the DNA TGTGCCATCAGACCGGGGGGGATAATCTACGAGCAGTACTTC. Its protein is CAIRPGGIIYEQYF. This chain connects TRBV10-3 to TRBJ2-7, with TRBD2 matching 8 bases. The ends lost 6 bases at V and 3 bases at J; junction bases unmatched: 7. Germline lookup yields CDR1 ENHRY and CDR2 SYGVKD. The CDR3 is 14 residues long.

The rearrangement links TRBV25-1 to TRBJ1-1, with D unclear. The CDR3 has 13 amino acids. The germline V gene has CDR1 MGHDK and CDR2 SYGVNS. Trimming pared 6 bases from V and 2 bases from J, leaving 10 bases between. CDR3 DNA sequence: TGTGCCAGCAGCGCAGGTACAAACACTGAAGCTTTCTTT. This gives the protein CASSAGTNTEAFF.

V gene TRBV7-9 combines with J gene TRBJ1-4; the D is unclear. This CDR3 spans 15 amino acids. Germline V lookup: CDR1 SEHNR, CDR2 FQNEAQ (reference sequence). The ends were cut back, 5 bases at V and 4 bases at J, with 14 bases in the middle. CDR3 residues: CASSTIGSNNEKLFF. CDR3 nucleotides: TGTGCCAGCAGCACGATCGGGTCGAATAATGAAAAACTGTTTTTT.

This clone was detected only once. The rearrangement links TRBV6-5 to TRBJ2-1; possible D gene TRBD2, 5 bases. Trimming cost V 6 bases and J 4 bases, with 10 bases left between them. Germline V lookup: CDR1 MNHEY, CDR2 SVGAGI. The CDR3 runs 13 residues. CDR3 amino acids: CASSLLEYNEQFF. CDR3 nucleotides: TGTGCCAGCAGCCTACTAGAGTACAATGAGCAGTTCTTC.

The V and J genes are TRBV19 and TRBJ2-7, with TRBD1 matching 8 bases. CDR1 and CDR2 from the germline V gene are LNHDA and SQIVND (reference sequence). The CDR3 sequence is 15 residues long. Trimming removed 5 bases from V and 4 bases from J; junction bases left unmatched: 10. CDR3 region: CASSPPGTGFYEQYF. In DNA, the CDR3 is TGTGCCAGTAGTCCGCCCGGGACAGGCTTTTACGAGCAGTACTTC.

The V call is TRBV5-1, the J call TRBJ1-1; possibly TRBD1 for D (5 bases). Trimming cost V 7 bases and J 3 bases, with 16 bases left between them. The CDR3 extends over 14 amino acids. The germline V gene has CDR1 SGHRS and CDR2 YFSETQ. CDR3 loop: CASAREGGDTEAFF. CDR3 nucleotide sequence: TGCGCCAGCGCGAGGGAGGGAGGGGACACTGAAGCTTTCTTT.

The V call is TRBV6-2 or TRBV6-3, the J call TRBJ2-3; D uncertain. Germline values: CDR1 MNHEY, CDR2 SVGEGT. Trimming removed 0 bases from V and 5 bases from J, with 9 bases in between. CDR3 size: 14 residues. This chain's CDR3 is CASSYSGNLDTQYF. DNA of the CDR3: TGTGCCAGCAGTTACTCGGGCAACCTAGATACGCAGTATTTT.